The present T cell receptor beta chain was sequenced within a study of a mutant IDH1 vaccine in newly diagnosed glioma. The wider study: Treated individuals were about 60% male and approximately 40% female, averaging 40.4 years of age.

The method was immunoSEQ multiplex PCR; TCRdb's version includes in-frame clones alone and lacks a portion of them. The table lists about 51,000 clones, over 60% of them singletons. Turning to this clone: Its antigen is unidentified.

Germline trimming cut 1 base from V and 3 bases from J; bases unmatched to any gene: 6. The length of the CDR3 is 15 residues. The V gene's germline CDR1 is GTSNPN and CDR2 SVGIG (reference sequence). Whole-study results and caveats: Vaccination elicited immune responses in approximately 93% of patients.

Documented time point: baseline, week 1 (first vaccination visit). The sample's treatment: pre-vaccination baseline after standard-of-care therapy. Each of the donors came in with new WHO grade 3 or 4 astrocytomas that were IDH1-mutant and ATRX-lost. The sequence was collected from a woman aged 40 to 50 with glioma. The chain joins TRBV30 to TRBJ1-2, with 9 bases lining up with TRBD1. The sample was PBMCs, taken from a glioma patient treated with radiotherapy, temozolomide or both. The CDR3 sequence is CAWSGGQGSYYGYTF. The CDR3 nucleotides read TGTGCCTGGAGTGGAGGACAGGGGAGCTACTATGGCTACACCTTC.